This T cell receptor beta chain was sequenced for a study of STAT3 mutations in large granular lymphocyte leukemia. At the level of the study: Roughly half the longitudinally sequenced T-LGLL patients had canonical STAT3 mutations. General study results and limits: Every T-cell large granular lymphocyte leukemia patient had at least one immunodominant TCR beta clonotype.

As concerns this clone: Its antigen is not identified.

Produced via immunoSEQ multiplex PCR; TCRdb's table is partial and in-frame only. The profile shows fewer than 20,000 clones, 80% to 95% of them singletons. The germline V gene encodes CDR1 SGHRS and CDR2 YFSETQ. CDR3 length equals 15 residues. Trimming removed 4 bases from V and 0 bases from J, with 11 bases in between. This rearrangement joins TRBV5-1 to TRBJ2-1, with D maybe TRBD2 (6 bases). The clonotype was recovered from a woman aged 45-65 years with T-cell large granular lymphocyte leukemia. Some clones in this sample may be carry-over from other donors' samples. The sequenced sample was peripheral blood mononuclear cells. CDR3 DNA: TGCGCCAGCAGCCTCCAGACTAGCTCCTACAATGAGCAGTTCTTC. Translated: CASSLQTSSYNEQFF.